Listed below are T cell receptor beta chains from one sample, sequenced in a study of low-dose radiotherapy and immunotherapy resistance in tumors. TCRdb re-analysed the reads in MiXCR, keeping a single row per CDR3 protein. The table shows approximately 89,000 distinct CDR3 sequences, with approximately 20% occurring only once. Sequencing used PBMCs, obtained before treatment. These receptors were collected from a male donor with prostate cancer. CDR3s include the opening cysteine and the closing phenylalanine or tryptophan. A D gene is named only where the DNA matches it firmly. Only some rows state a clone size, as once, few, many or a class for expanded clones.

D gene	V gene	clone size	J gene	CDR3 DNA	CDR3 protein
NA	TRBV28	many	TRBJ2-7	TGTGCCAGCAGTTACCTGCCATACGAGCAGTACTTC	CASSYLPYEQYF
NA	TRBV6-5	many	TRBJ2-1	TGTGCCAGCAGGGCGGGACGCCGAGACAATGAGCAGTTCTTC	CASRAGRRDNEQFF
NA	TRBV9	many	TRBJ2-2	TGTGCCAGCAGCTCCCCTATGGGAGCGAACACCGGGGAGCTGTTTTTT	CASSSPMGANTGELFF
TRBD1	TRBV28	NA	TRBJ2-1	TGTGCCAGCAGCACCGGGACAGGGAGATCCTACAATGAGCAGTTCTTC	CASSTGTGRSYNEQFF
NA	TRBV11-2	few	TRBJ2-3	TGTGCCAGCAGCTTGGGGACTCCGCCCCCGGATACGCAGTATTTT	CASSLGTPPPDTQYF
NA	TRBV25-1	many	TRBJ2-1	TGTGTCAGTGGACAGATTAACAATGAGCAGTTCTTC	CVSGQINNEQFF
NA	TRBV2	many	TRBJ2-1	TGTGCCAGCAGTGAAGAGGGTGGGCTAGTTGGAAATGAGCAGTTCTTC	CASSEEGGLVGNEQFF
NA	TRBV9	many	TRBJ2-1	TGTGCCAGCAGCGTAGGTGTCGTAGCAGGTGAGCAGTTCTTC	CASSVGVVAGEQFF
NA	TRBV7-9	many	TRBJ1-2	TGTGCCAGCAGCTTCTTAGGCAGGGGAGGCACTTCGGGTGGCTACACCTTC	CASSFLGRGGTSGGYTF
NA	TRBV19	few	TRBJ1-1	TGTGCCAGTAGTATACTCCCCGTAACCGCGAACACTGAAGCTCTCTTT	CASSILPVTANTEALF
NA	TRBV4-1	many	TRBJ2-1	TGCGCCAGCAGCCCCCGGGATCTGGGGAGCAATGAGCAGTTCTTC	CASSPRDLGSNEQFF
NA	TRBV4-1	many	TRBJ2-2	TGCGCCAGCAGCCAAGTGGGCACAGGGAACACCGGGGAGCTGTTTTTT	CASSQVGTGNTGELFF
TRBD1	TRBV7-2	many	TRBJ2-4	TGTGCCAGCAGCCCGATTCAGGGGGTTCGAAGCATTCAGTACTTC	CASSPIQGVRSIQYF
TRBD2	TRBV20-1	many	TRBJ2-5	TGCAGTGCGCTCCGGGGAGACGCGGGAGGGGAGACCCAGTACTTC	CSALRGDAGGETQYF
TRBD1	TRBV28	many	TRBJ2-1	TGTGCCAGCAGTTTATTAGGGACAGGGTTTTCCAATGAGCAGTTCTTC	CASSLLGTGFSNEQFF
NA	TRBV12-3/TRBV12-4	NA	TRBJ1-2	TGTGCCAGCAGTTTATCCAGAAATGCACCCTACTATGGCTACACCTTC	CASSLSRNAPYYGYTF
NA	TRBV29-1	NA	TRBJ2-7	TGCAGCGTTGAGTCCTACTCCTACGAGCAGTACTTC	CSVESYSYEQYF
TRBD2	TRBV23-1	many	TRBJ2-1	TGCGCCAGCGGATCCCTTACCGGGACTAGTGTAAATGAGCAGTTCTTC	CASGSLTGTSVNEQFF
NA	TRBV6-6	many	TRBJ2-7	TGTGCCTCCAGGGCGGGGAGATGGTACGAGCAGTACTTC	CASRAGRWYEQYF
NA	TRBV6-2/TRBV6-3	many	TRBJ2-4	TGTGCCAGCAGTACCCGTACTGGGCAGGCAGGGATTCAGTACTTC	CASSTRTGQAGIQYF
TRBD2	TRBV7-9	many	TRBJ2-5	TGCTCCAGCAGCGAATCGGGACTAGAGAGCCAGACCCAGTACTTC	CSSSESGLESQTQYF
NA	TRBV9	many	TRBJ2-7	TGTGCCAGCACACGAGGCCTACAGGGCTACGAGCAGTACTTC	CASTRGLQGYEQYF
TRBD1	TRBV6-5	many	TRBJ1-3	TGTGCCAGCAGTTACACAGGGGGCTTCTCTGGAAACACCATATATTTT	CASSYTGGFSGNTIYF
NA	TRBV2	NA	TRBJ2-3	TGTGCCAGCAGTGGCCCCCCCCTTGGGCGCACAGATACGCAGTATTTT	CASSGPPLGRTDTQYF
NA	TRBV28	many	TRBJ2-2	TGTGCCAGCAGTTCCCCCCAGGGGCCGAACACCGGGGAGCTGTTTTTT	CASSSPQGPNTGELFF
TRBD2	TRBV4-1	NA	TRBJ2-7	TGTGCCAGCAGCCAGGATATTTACGTCGGGACTAGGAATGGCTCCTACGAGCAGTACTTC	CASSQDIYVGTRNGSYEQYF
TRBD1	TRBV19	many	TRBJ2-2	TGTGCCAGTAGTTTGGGACAGGGGGTCACCGGGGAGCTGTTTTTT	CASSLGQGVTGELFF
NA	TRBV5-1	NA	TRBJ1-1	TGCGCCAGCAGCTTGATGGGGGCCCCGGCAACTGAAGCTTTCTTT	CASSLMGAPATEAFF
NA	TRBV20-1	many	TRBJ1-6	TGCAGTGCCAAAACAGGAGGTAATTCACCCCTCCACTTT	CSAKTGGNSPLHF
NA	TRBV4-3	many	TRBJ1-2	TGCGCCAGCAGCCAAGATCGGGTGAACTATGGCTACACCTTC	CASSQDRVNYGYTF
TRBD2	TRBV28	once	TRBJ2-1	TGTGCCAGCAGTTTAACTAGCGGGGGGATTAATGAGCAGTTCTTC	CASSLTSGGINEQFF
NA	TRBV19	many	TRBJ2-1	TGTGCCAGTAGTATAACGGGGGTGTGGAATGAGCAGTTCTTC	CASSITGVWNEQFF
TRBD1	TRBV7-2	many	TRBJ2-2	TGTGCCAGCAGCTCCGGGACAGCCCTGAACACCGGGGAGCTGTTTTTT	CASSSGTALNTGELFF
NA	TRBV6-1	many	TRBJ1-1	TGTGCCAGCAGTTTGACGACGGTGAACACTGAAGCTTTCTTT	CASSLTTVNTEAFF
NA	TRBV4-1	many	TRBJ1-5	TGCGCCAGCAGCCAAGCGAGCACAGTCAATCAGCCCCAGCATTTT	CASSQASTVNQPQHF
TRBD1	TRBV18	many	TRBJ2-7	TGTGCCAGCTCACCCCGGGACAGCGGCTACGAGCAGTACTTC	CASSPRDSGYEQYF
NA	TRBV30	many	TRBJ1-1	TGTGCCTGGCATGCGGCCCCTGAAGCTTTCTTT	CAWHAAPEAFF
TRBD1	TRBV29-1	many	TRBJ2-7	TGCAGCGTTGTGAGGGGACAGGGCGGAAACGAGCAGTACTTC	CSVVRGQGGNEQYF
NA	TRBV27	many	TRBJ1-1	TGTGCCAGCAGTTTACGGCGAGACACTGAAGCTTTCTTT	CASSLRRDTEAFF
TRBD1	TRBV28	few	TRBJ1-1	TGTGCCAGCAGCACCACAGGGGAAAGGCGAGCTTTCTTT	CASSTTGERRAFF
NA	TRBV6-1	many	TRBJ2-7	TGTGCCAGCAGTGAACCCGGACGGGCTAGGGAGCAGTACTTC	CASSEPGRAREQYF
NA	TRBV28	NA	TRBJ2-7	TGTGCCAGCGCCCCGGGGGCTATGGGTGCGTACTTC	CASAPGAMGAYF
NA	TRBV10-3	many	TRBJ2-2	TGTGCCATCAATCCGGGACACCGGAACACCGGGGAGCTGTTTTTT	CAINPGHRNTGELFF
TRBD1	TRBV10-3	many	TRBJ2-5	TGTGCCATCAGTGAGGGGCCAGGGGGCATGGGAGAGACCCAGTACTTC	CAISEGPGGMGETQYF
NA	TRBV7-3	many	TRBJ1-2	TGTGCCAGCAGCTTAACCCCTCGAGTTGGGGTGGACGGCTACACCTTC	CASSLTPRVGVDGYTF
TRBD2	TRBV6-2/TRBV6-3	NA	TRBJ2-7	TGTGCCAGCAGTGAAGCCCAACTAGCGGGGGCCTACGAGCAGTACTTC	CASSEAQLAGAYEQYF
NA	TRBV28	many	TRBJ1-5	TGTGCCACCCACTGGACAGTTAGCAATCAGCCCCAGCATTTT	CATHWTVSNQPQHF
NA	TRBV19	NA	TRBJ2-1	TGTGCCAGTAGTATGGGTAGGGGCGGGTACAATGAGCAGTTCTTC	CASSMGRGGYNEQFF
NA	TRBV4-2	many	TRBJ2-1	TGTGCCAGCAGCCAAGGCCCGGCGGTAGATGAGCAGTTCTTC	CASSQGPAVDEQFF
NA	TRBV20-1	many	TRBJ2-7	TGCAGTGTGGACGGGCCCTACGAGCAGTACTTC	CSVDGPYEQYF
NA	TRBV18	many	TRBJ2-5	TGTGCCAGCTCACCGCAGGGGGAGACCCAGTACTTC	CASSPQGETQYF
NA	TRBV28	many	TRBJ2-7	TGTGCCAGCAGTTTAAGTCAGGTTCAGGTGCAGTACTTC	CASSLSQVQVQYF
TRBD2	TRBV4-2	many	TRBJ2-3	TGTGCCAGCAGCCCATACAGCGGGAGGAGCACAGATACGCAGTATTTT	CASSPYSGRSTDTQYF
TRBD1	TRBV9	NA	TRBJ2-5	TGTGCCAGCAGCGTCGACAGGGGGCCTTCCGAGACCCAGTACTTC	CASSVDRGPSETQYF
NA	TRBV5-1	many	TRBJ2-3	TGCGCCAGCAGCTTGGAGGCCCACACAGATACGCAGTATTTT	CASSLEAHTDTQYF
TRBD2	TRBV14	many	TRBJ2-1	TGTGCCAGCAGCCAAGAGGGTTTTCTGGCGGGAGGGTACAATGAGCAGTTCTTC	CASSQEGFLAGGYNEQFF
NA	TRBV20-1	many	TRBJ1-4	TGCAGTGCTAGAGGTCCGGACGGGAATGAAAAACTGTTTTTT	CSARGPDGNEKLFF
TRBD2	TRBV7-3	few	TRBJ2-1	TGTGCCAGCAGCTCGGCGGGGGGTCCCCAGTCCCCCTTGTTCTTT	CASSSAGGPQSPLFF
TRBD1	TRBV10-3	many	TRBJ1-2	TGTGCCAGCCGGGGACAGGGTACCCGAAACTATGGCTACACCTTC	CASRGQGTRNYGYTF